This T cell receptor (beta chain) was documented in a study of identical twins. Study-wide points: Conclusions came from cross-sectional statistical analysis, not from following the same donors.

This clonotype appeared many times. What it binds is not known. TCRdb reprocessed the 5' RACE reads via MiXCR and lists one record per CDR3 protein. The sample comprises hundreds of thousands of distinct CDR3 sequences, 21% of which are singletons, and approximately 4.3% rests with the top ten. V was clipped by 2 bases and J by 5 bases; unmatched bases: 9. This CDR3 has 14 amino acids. CDR1 is DFQATT, CDR2 SNEGSKA, per germline (reference sequence). The sample was also reused in another study, on T cells expressing NK-cell markers. That investigation notes: From sorted CD3+CD56+NKG2C+, CD3+CD56+NKG2C- and CD3+CD56-NKG2C+ T cells came the TCR beta repertoires. Dominant NKG2C+ clonotypes in roughly 6 donors made up about 1.0-7.0% of CD8+ T cells. Leadership of the CD3+CD56-NKG2C+ fraction also belonged to these clonotypes in a handful of donors.

The TCR sequence derives from a woman between 18 and 30 years old in good health. Material for sequencing was PBMCs. The chain employs TRBV20-1 and TRBJ2-7, with 7 bases lining up with TRBD2. CDR3 residues: CSARFRGRGHEQYF. The CDR3 coding sequence is TGCAGTGCTAGATTTCGCGGGAGAGGCCACGAGCAGTACTTC.